The 30 T cell receptor beta chains below all came from one sample that was sequenced in a study of CD8+ T cells in alopecia areata. RNA was isolated and reverse transcribed to cDNA, the sequencing template. TCRdb keeps only in-frame clones here, not all; method: immunoSEQ multiplex PCR. The sample has 150,000 to 200,000 clones; 50% to 75% are singletons. This sample's treatment: oral pan-JAK inhibitor, 5-10 mg twice daily. The specimen comprised CD4+ T cells sorted from blood, sampled between weeks 55 and 65, from a patient treated with tofacitinib. The receptors stem from a human donor with alopecia areata.

The gene calls are TRBV6-5 and TRBJ2-3, with 10 bases aligning to TRBD2. V shed 6 bases and J 2 bases; nucleotides not matched to a gene: 5. CDR1 and CDR2 (germline): MNHEY, SVGAGI. The CDR3 sequence is 15 residues long. The CDR3 DNA is TGTGCCAGCAGAGCGGGGGGGCCCGTCACAGATACGCAGTATTTT. This gives the protein CASRAGGPVTDTQYF.

This clone was seen only a few times. The V call is TRBV13, the J call TRBJ2-3; tentatively, D is TRBD1 (5 bases). Looked up from germline, CDR1 is PRHDT and CDR2 is FYEKMQ (reference sequence). CDR3 size: 17 residues. Trimming cost V 2 bases and J 6 bases, with 21 bases left between them. CDR3 region: CASSLYDGAGLRDTQYF. The DNA of the CDR3 is TGTGCCAGCAGCTTATACGATGGGGCAGGGCTTCGGGATACGCAGTATTTT. Full variable domain (rest looked up from reference TRBV13 and TRBJ2-3): AAGVIQSPRHLIKEKRETATLKCYPIPRHDTVYWYQQGPGQDPQFLISFYEKMQSDKGSIPDRFSAQQFSDYHSELNMSSLELGDSALYFCASSLYDGAGLRDTQYFGPGTRLTVL.

This sequence joins TRBV5-4 and TRBJ1-6, with D maybe TRBD1 (6 bases). The ends were cut back, 2 bases at V and 7 bases at J, with 10 bases in the middle. The CDR3 runs 14 residues. Germline V CDR1 and CDR2: SGHNT, YYREEE (reference sequence). In DNA, the CDR3 is TGTGCCAGCAGCTTAAAAGGGGGGAATTCACCCCTCCACTTT. As protein: CASSLKGGNSPLHF.

The genes are TRBV29-1 and TRBJ2-2, with D uncertain. The V end was cut by 2 bases, the J end by 6 bases, with 10 bases between. The CDR3 has 13 amino acids. The germline gives CDR1 SQVTM, CDR2 ANQGSEA. CDR3 sequence (DNA): TGCAGCGTTGAAATACTGGGCGCCGGGGAGCTGTTTTTT. It yields the protein CSVEILGAGELFF.

This clone was picked up a small number of times. This chain joins TRBV30 and TRBJ2-7; perhaps D is TRBD1 or TRBD2 (5 bases each). The germline CDR1 and CDR2 sequences are GTSNPN and SVGIG (reference sequence). V was clipped by 0 bases and J by 6 bases, with 18 bases between them. The CDR3 is made up of 15 amino acids. The chain's CDR3 is CAWSVVRGFASEQYF. DNA of the CDR3: TGTGCCTGGAGTGTAGTACGGGGCTTTGCATCCGAGCAGTACTTC.

The gene calls are TRBV29-1 and TRBJ2-5; D possibly corresponds to TRBD1 (6 bases). The CDR3 covers 13 residues. V was pared by 6 bases and J by 4 bases, with 15 bases between. Germline V gene data show CDR1 as SQVTM and CDR2 as ANQGSEA. The DNA of the CDR3 is TGCAGCGTGACCCCAGGGGCAGGAGAGACCCAGTACTTC. Translation gives CSVTPGAGETQYF.

This chain uses TRBV7-3 with TRBJ1-2; D is ambiguous. Deletions cut 5 bases from V and 9 bases from J, with 19 bases between. The V gene's germline CDR1 is SGHTA and CDR2 FQGTGA. CDR3 length equals 14 residues. CDR3 amino acids: CASSPGGGDGSYTF. The CDR3 region has the DNA TGTGCCAGCAGCCCGGGTGGCGGTGATGGAAGCTACACCTTC. Drawing the rest from reference TRBV7-3 and TRBJ1-2, the complete variable domain is GAGVSQTPSNKVTEKGKYVELRCDPISGHTALYWYRQSLGQGPEFLIYFQGTGAADDSGLPNDRFFAVRPEGSVSTLKIQRTERGDSAVYLCASSPGGGDGSYTFGSGTRLTVV.

V is TRBV11-2 and J is TRBJ2-5; maybe TRBD1 (5 bases). V was clipped by 1 base and J by 5 bases, with 14 bases between them. Per the germline V gene, CDR1 is SGHAT and CDR2 is FQNNGV. CDR3 length: 15 amino acids. The DNA of the CDR3 is TGTGCCAGCAGCTTAGTCCAATCAGGGCTGGAGACCCAGTACTTC. Protein product: CASSLVQSGLETQYF.

This clone was picked up a small number of times. This specimen includes other DNA sequences encoding the same CDR3. The chain links TRBV4-2 to TRBJ2-5; D may match TRBD1 or TRBD2 (6 bases each). The CDR3 loop spans 14 amino acids. The germline V gene encodes CDR1 LGHNA and CDR2 YNFKEQ. Trimming stripped 3 bases from V and 5 bases from J, with 13 bases between. The CDR3 DNA follows: TGTGCCAGCAGCCAGGGTGGGGGGCAGGAGACCCAGTACTTC. Translation gives CASSQGGGQETQYF.

In this sample, this clone turned up a few times. J is TRBJ2-3 and V is TRBV29-1; D not certain. V lost 4 bases, J lost 5 bases, and 7 bases lay in between. Germline CDR1 and CDR2: SQVTM and ANQGSEA. This CDR3 spans 11 amino acids. The CDR3 here is CSVGIRDTQYF. DNA for the CDR3: TGCAGCGTTGGTATTCGAGATACGCAGTATTTT.

The rearrangement links TRBV6-6 to TRBJ1-4, with D possibly being TRBD1 (6 bases). CDR1 and CDR2 (germline): MNHNY, SVGAGI (reference sequence). V was clipped by 6 bases and J by 8 bases, with 16 bases between them. The CDR3 spans 14 residues. The DNA for the CDR3 is TGTGCCAGCAGCCACGGACAGTATAGGGAAAAACTGTTTTTT. Residues: CASSHGQYREKLFF.

This clone turned up a few times. The CDR3 loop is CASSPGQGTEKLFF. The CDR3 DNA is TGTGCCAGCAGCCCGGGACAAGGGACCGAAAAACTGTTTTTT. The V gene is TRBV2, the J gene TRBJ1-4; D is perhaps TRBD1 (6 bases). Germline loops: CDR1 SNHLY, CDR2 FYNNEI. This CDR3 has 14 residues. Trimming shortened V by 6 bases and J by 8 bases, and 16 bases separated the two germline ends.

This clone showed up just a few times. The chain employs TRBV5-1 and TRBJ2-4; 7 nucleotides agree with TRBD1. The CDR3 sequence is 14 residues long. The V gene's germline CDR1 is SGHRS and CDR2 YFSETQ. V shed 3 bases and J 7 bases; nucleotides not matched to a gene: 7. CDR3: CASSSETGPNIQYF. The DNA for the CDR3 is TGCGCCAGCAGCTCCGAGACAGGGCCGAACATTCAGTACTTC.

V usage is TRBV29-1 and J usage is TRBJ1-4; D remains ambiguous. Trimming cost V 4 bases and J 6 bases, with 9 bases left between them. This CDR3 comprises 12 residues. Germline CDR1 and CDR2: SQVTM and ANQGSEA. CDR3 residues: CSVGEGYEKLFF. CDR3 nucleotides: TGCAGCGTTGGAGAGGGATATGAAAAACTGTTTTTT.

The rearrangement joins TRBV5-1 to TRBJ2-3, with D possibly matching TRBD2 (6 bases). CDR3 length: 16 residues. Per germline, CDR1 SGHRS and CDR2 YFSETQ. V was shortened by 0 bases and J by 0 bases, with 11 bases between the two germline ends. The CDR3 here is CASSLAAGPSTDTQYF. The CDR3 nucleotides read TGCGCCAGCAGCTTGGCGGCGGGGCCTAGCACAGATACGCAGTATTTT.

This clone was detected once. In DNA form, the CDR3 reads TGCAGCGTCCGGGACATCTACGAGCAGTACTTC. Protein product: CSVRDIYEQYF. The chain is built from TRBV29-1 and TRBJ2-7; D possibly corresponds to TRBD1 (6 bases). CDR1 is SQVTM, CDR2 ANQGSEA, per germline. Trimming took off 6 bases at V and 3 bases at J, with 9 bases between the two ends. This CDR3 comprises 11 residues.

This chain's CDR3 is CAWSVAGRVAEQYF. The CDR3 DNA reads TGTGCCTGGAGTGTCGCAGGGCGGGTTGCCGAGCAGTACTTC. The V gene is TRBV30, the J gene TRBJ2-7; either TRBD1 or TRBD2 may supply D (5 bases each). CDR1 is GTSNPN and CDR2 is SVGIG in the germline V gene (reference sequence). The CDR3 is made up of 14 amino acids. V lost 0 bases and J 6 bases, leaving 15 bases between the germline ends.

The chain is built from TRBV2 and TRBJ2-5; D may correspond to TRBD1 or TRBD2 (5 bases each). Germline V gene sequence: CDR1 SNHLY, CDR2 FYNNEI. The CDR3 has 12 residues. Trimming took 7 bases from V and 5 from J, leaving 11 bases between them. This chain's CDR3 is CASNGDVETQYF. CDR3 nucleotide sequence: TGTGCCAGCAACGGGGACGTTGAGACCCAGTACTTC.

This clone was detected only a few times. The chain is built from TRBV6-5 and TRBJ2-3; 7 bases align to TRBD1. Germline V CDR1 and CDR2: MNHEY, SVGAGI. The junction had 4 bases not matched to a gene; V was cut back by 1 base and J by 0 bases. This CDR3 contains 16 residues. The CDR3 DNA reads TGTGCCAGCAGTTACTTTGGGACAGCTAGCACAGATACGCAGTATTTT. This sequence encodes CASSYFGTASTDTQYF.

The rearrangement joins TRBV5-6 to TRBJ2-2, with D tentatively TRBD1 or TRBD2 (5 bases each). Deletions cut 3 bases from V and 4 bases from J, with 16 bases between. The CDR3 consists of 16 residues. Germline assignment: CDR1 SGHDT and CDR2 YYEEEE. CDR3 amino acids: CASSWDQGAGTGELFF. The CDR3 DNA reads as TGTGCCAGCAGCTGGGATCAAGGGGCGGGCACCGGGGAGCTGTTTTTT.

The CDR3 DNA reads as TGTGCCAGCAGCTCGGCAGGGGGCTATGGCTACACCTTC. Its translation is CASSSAGGYGYTF. The rearrangement uses TRBV7-9 and TRBJ1-2; 7 bases match TRBD1. With 4 bases clipped from V and 4 bases from J, the junction kept 3 bases outside the gene matches. Germline assignment: CDR1 SEHNR and CDR2 FQNEAQ (reference sequence). This CDR3 is built from 13 residues.

The V gene is TRBV29-1, the J gene TRBJ1-1; weak D call: TRBD1 (6 bases). The CDR3 extends over 15 amino acids. The germline V gene has CDR1 SQVTM and CDR2 ANQGSEA. V lost 4 bases and J 0 bases, leaving 15 bases between the germline ends. CDR3 sequence reads: CSVVHRANMNTEAFF. The CDR3 nucleotides are TGCAGCGTTGTACACAGGGCGAACATGAACACTGAAGCTTTCTTT.

This chain uses TRBV29-1 with TRBJ1-1; D possibly corresponds to TRBD1 (5 bases). The ends were cut back, 6 bases at V and 4 bases at J, with 12 bases in the middle. The germline gives CDR1 SQVTM, CDR2 ANQGSEA. This CDR3 is built from 12 residues. The CDR3 DNA reads TGCAGCGTGGGGCAGTTTGGCACTGAAGCTTTCTTT. Encoded protein: CSVGQFGTEAFF.

J is TRBJ2-5 and V is TRBV4-1; 8 positions match TRBD2. CDR3 length equals 12 residues. Germline loops: CDR1 MGHRA, CDR2 YSYEKL. The V and J ends lost 7 bases and 4 bases, in that order; junction bases with no gene match: 2. In nucleotides, the CDR3 is TGCGCCAGCAAAGGACTAGCAGAGACCCAGTACTTC. As protein: CASKGLAETQYF.

This clone was seen only a few times. This rearrangement joins TRBV29-1 to TRBJ2-1; D tentatively fits TRBD1 or TRBD2 (6 bases each). The V gene's germline CDR1 is SQVTM and CDR2 ANQGSEA. Trimming removed 3 bases from V and 2 bases from J, with 11 bases in between. The CDR3 is 14 amino acids. CDR3 sequence: CSVDSGAAYNEQFF. DNA of the CDR3: TGCAGCGTTGACTCGGGGGCAGCCTACAATGAGCAGTTCTTC.

The chain links TRBV5-1 to TRBJ2-1, with D perhaps matching TRBD1 or TRBD2 (5 bases each). Germline CDR1 is SGHRS and CDR2 is YFSETQ. Trimming shortened V by 6 bases and J by 4 bases, and 14 bases separated the two germline ends. There are 14 residues in the CDR3. The DNA of the CDR3 is TGCGCCAGCACTCCTGGGGACCCTTACAATGAGCAGTTCTTC. Translating gives CASTPGDPYNEQFF.

The V gene is TRBV7-9, the J gene TRBJ2-7; D ambiguous. The V gene's germline CDR1 is SEHNR and CDR2 FQNEAQ (reference sequence). The CDR3 extends over 12 amino acids. Trimming shortened V by 1 base and J by 2 bases, and 3 bases separated the two germline ends. CDR3 amino acids: CASSLVPYEQYF. As DNA, the CDR3 is TGTGCCAGCAGCTTAGTCCCCTACGAGCAGTACTTC. The full variable domain, completed using reference TRBV7-9 and TRBJ2-7, is DTGVSQNPRHKITKRGQNVTFRCDPISEHNRLYWYRQTLGQGPEFLTYFQNEAQLEKSRLLSDRFSAERPKGSFSTLEIQRTEQGDSAMYLCASSLVPYEQYFGPGTRLTVT.

This clone occurred a few times. The V and J genes are TRBV5-6 and TRBJ1-2, with 7 bases matching TRBD1. CDR3 length equals 15 residues. From germline, CDR1 is SGHDT and CDR2 YYEEEE. Losses at the gene ends were 0 bases for V and 2 bases for J; bases not matched to a gene: 4. CDR3 loop: CASSLVEDRNYGYTF. The CDR3 nucleotides are TGTGCCAGCAGCTTGGTGGAGGACAGGAACTATGGCTACACCTTC.

The J gene is TRBJ2-4, the V gene TRBV9, with 8 bases matching TRBD2. Germline assignment: CDR1 SGDLS and CDR2 YYNGEE. With 4 bases clipped from V and 8 bases from J, the junction kept 5 bases outside the gene matches. This CDR3 contains 13 residues. In nucleotides, the CDR3 is TGTGCCAGCAGCCGGGGGGGCTCGGACATTCAGTACTTC. This translates into CASSRGGSDIQYF.

The chain employs TRBV6-6 and TRBJ2-7; 7 nucleotides match TRBD1. The V and J ends lost 6 bases and 1 base, in that order; junction bases with no gene match: 12. From germline, CDR1 is MNHNY and CDR2 SVGAGI (reference sequence). The length of the CDR3 is 16 residues. CDR3 sequence (DNA): TGTGCCAGCAGGCGTTACCCGGGACAGTCTTCCTACGAGCAGTACTTC. It encodes CASRRYPGQSSYEQYF.